This T cell receptor (beta chain) was recovered during a study of regulatory T cells in long-lasting Graves disease. Arm-PCR of CDR3 regions with iRepertoire HTBI primers generated TCR beta libraries. In the study's own analysis: Across the samples, identification revealed approximately 66 TRBV and 13 to 15 TRBJ segments. Using its own MiXCR run on the multiplex PCR reads, TCRdb lists one record per CDR3 protein. TCRdb assigned the V and J calls; the authors' analysis was not used. Here the sample spans about 500,000 distinct CDR3 sequences, 12% being singletons. V was clipped by 8 bases and J by 6 bases, with 19 bases between them. The CDR3 runs 14 residues. Germline CDR1 and CDR2: MNHEY and SVGEGT. In its sample, this clonotype was seen many times. The time point was: newly diagnosed GD, antithyroid drugs for less than 3 months. The TCR library was made from RNA extracted from PBMCs. This same sample was also part of a study on T cells in Graves' hyperthyroidism and ophthalmopathy. That source notes: These patients, aged 18 to 65, had recently diagnosed hyperthyroidism lasting under 2 months.

The clonotype comes from a woman aged 30 to 39 with Graves disease. The V call is TRBV6-2 or TRBV6-3, the J call TRBJ1-2; D possibly corresponds to TRBD1 (6 bases). The sample here was peripheral blood mononuclear cells (PBMCs), taken at new diagnosis, from a patient treated with antithyroid drugs. In nucleotides, the CDR3 is TGTGCCAGCCGAGGCCGGGGACAAACGGATGGCTACACCTTC. This gives the protein CASRGRGQTDGYTF.